This T cell receptor (beta chain) was identified during a study of blood T cell repertoires in COVID-19. CDR1 MRHNA and CDR2 SNTAGT come from the germline V gene. This CDR3 is 14 amino acids long. Unmatched junction bases numbered 9, after V lost 5 bases and J lost 8 bases. Only in-frame clones appear in the TCRdb table, and some are missing; sequencing was by immunoSEQ multiplex PCR. The repertoire holds some 180,000 clones, roughly four fifths seen once, with around 2.9% in the top ten. The receptor comes from an elderly woman with COVID-19, enrolled during active disease. This rearrangement joins TRBV6-4 to TRBJ1-2; 9 bases are a match to TRBD1. The material sequenced was peripheral blood. The CDR3 sequence is CASSPRDRVGGYTF. For the CDR3, the DNA is TGTGCCAGCAGTCCCCGGGACAGGGTAGGAGGCTACACCTTC.